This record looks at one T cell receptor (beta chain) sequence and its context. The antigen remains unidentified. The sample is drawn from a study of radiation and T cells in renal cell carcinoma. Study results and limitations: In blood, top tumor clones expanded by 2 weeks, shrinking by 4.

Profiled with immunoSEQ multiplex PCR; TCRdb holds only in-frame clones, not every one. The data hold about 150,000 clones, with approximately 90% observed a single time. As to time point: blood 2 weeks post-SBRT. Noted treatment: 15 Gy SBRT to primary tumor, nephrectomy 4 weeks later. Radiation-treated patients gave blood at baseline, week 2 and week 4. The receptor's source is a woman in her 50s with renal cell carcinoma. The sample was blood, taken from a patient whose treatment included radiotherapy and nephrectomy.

The chain's CDR3 is CASAESGNYGYTF. CDR3 bases: TGCGCCAGCGCTGAGAGCGGGAACTATGGCTACACCTTC. J is TRBJ1-2 and V is TRBV5-1; no clear D gene. Trimming cost V 7 bases and J 2 bases, with 12 bases left between them. This CDR3 contains 13 residues. Germline CDR1 and CDR2: SGHRS and YFSETQ.